A single sample gave rise to the 6 T cell receptor beta chains below, sequenced in a study of cytomegalovirus exposure and HLA in healthy donors. Generated by immunoSEQ multiplex PCR, the TCRdb table keeps only in-frame clones and is missing some. This table holds 250,000 to 300,000 clones, approximately 86% found once. The sequencing sample was made of PBMCs. The receptors were gathered from a woman aged 18-29 years in good health and CMV-seronegative.

The rearrangement links TRBV9 to TRBJ1-5; D not certain. CDR3 size: 15 residues. V dropped 0 bases and J dropped 6 bases, with 13 bases sitting between them. The V gene's germline CDR1 is SGDLS and CDR2 YYNGEE. The CDR3 DNA reads as TGTGCCAGCAGCGTAGATGAGGGAGTGGGTCAGCCCCAGCATTTT. It yields the protein CASSVDEGVGQPQHF.

The chain links TRBV4-2 to TRBJ2-7; 10 bases agree with TRBD2. The CDR3 runs 16 residues. Germline V lookup: CDR1 LGHNA, CDR2 YNFKEQ. Trimming took 6 bases from V and 2 from J; bases not matched to a gene: 10. The CDR3 DNA is TGTGCCAGCAGTCGATGGACTAGCGGTGACGCCTACGAGCAGTACTTC. This codes for CASSRWTSGDAYEQYF.

V and J are TRBV6-5 and TRBJ2-5, with 7 bases aligning to TRBD1. Germline V CDR1 and CDR2: MNHEY, SVGAGI. The trim removed 6 bases at V and 4 bases at J, leaving 5 bases unmatched. The CDR3 runs to 13 residues. CDR3 region: CASRDRVAETQYF. The CDR3 nucleotides are TGTGCCAGCAGAGACAGGGTTGCAGAGACCCAGTACTTC.

This sequence joins TRBV27 and TRBJ2-7; no reliable D call. The ends were cut back, 5 bases at V and 4 bases at J, with 9 bases in the middle. The CDR3 runs to 12 residues. Germline V gene data show CDR1 as MNHEY and CDR2 as SMNVEV (reference sequence). The chain's CDR3 is CASSPTNYEQYF. The CDR3 DNA reads as TGTGCCAGCAGTCCTACTAATTACGAGCAGTACTTC.

The rearrangement joins TRBV5-1 to TRBJ2-1; 7 bases match TRBD2. The germline V gene encodes CDR1 SGHRS and CDR2 YFSETQ. The CDR3 consists of 18 residues. The V and J ends lost 4 bases and 5 bases, in that order; junction bases with no gene match: 18. As DNA, the CDR3 is TGCGCCAGCAGCCGGGAGGTTTGCGGAGATGGGGCCCACAATGAGCAGTTCTTC. It is translated as CASSREVCGDGAHNEQFF.

The chain combines TRBV6-5 with TRBJ1-2, with TRBD1 matching 9 bases. V trimming: 2 bases; J trimming: 2 bases; junction bases outside the gene matches: 3. This CDR3 region has 15 residues. Germline loops: CDR1 MNHEY, CDR2 SVGAGI. The CDR3 sequence: CASSYVTGGNYGYTF. The CDR3 DNA sequence: TGTGCCAGCAGTTACGTGACAGGGGGGAACTATGGCTACACCTTC.